The next 22 T cell receptor beta chains were all read from a single sample in a study of T cells in Graves' hyperthyroidism and ophthalmopathy. There were TCR beta CDR3 regions amplified from RNA transcripts. With the HTBI primer set, the TCR CDR3 went through a first round of RT-PCR. TCRdb itself ran the multiplex PCR reads through MiXCR, one entry per CDR3 protein. The table lists about 680,000 distinct CDR3 sequences, about a third of them singletons. The sequenced material came from blood. The receptors here all came from a woman aged 40 to 49 with Graves' hyperthyroidism.

This clonotype has a handful of counts. V and J are TRBV20-1 and TRBJ2-7; the D is unclear. Deletions cut 1 base from V and 4 bases from J, with 8 bases between. This CDR3 is built from 12 residues. Germline CDR1 DFQATT, CDR2 SNEGSKA (reference sequence). CDR3 in amino acids: CSARGNTYEQYF. As DNA, the CDR3 is TGCAGTGCTAGAGGTAACACTTACGAGCAGTACTTC.

Details on this clonotype: A much larger clone lies a single base off, so this may be a read error. The chain carries TRBV19 and TRBJ1-1; D remains ambiguous. V lost 2 bases and J 1 base, leaving 11 bases between the germline ends. The CDR3 is made up of 15 amino acids. Germline CDR1 reads LNHDA; CDR2 reads SQIVND (reference sequence). The CDR3 sequence: CASSISRRPNTEAFF. The CDR3 nucleotides read TGTGCCAGTAGTATAAGTAGACGGCCGAACACTGAAGCTTTCTTT.

This clonotype was recorded many times. The chain carries TRBV5-5 and TRBJ2-2, with unresolved D. The V end was cut by 4 bases, the J end by 7 bases, with 8 bases between. Germline values: CDR1 SGHKS, CDR2 YYEKEE (reference sequence). The CDR3 length is 12 residues. The CDR3 reads CASSAHGGELFF. The CDR3 DNA is TGTGCCAGCAGCGCGCACGGCGGGGAGCTGTTTTTT.

The CDR3 DNA follows: TGTGCCAGCAGTTCCAGGGTGGGTAGTTACGAGCAGTACTTC. It specifies CASSSRVGSYEQYF. This rearrangement joins TRBV7-4 to TRBJ2-7, with TRBD1 as a possible D gene (5 bases). The CDR3 is made up of 14 amino acids. The V and J ends lost 6 bases and 4 bases respectively, with 16 bases between them. Per germline, CDR1 SGHVT and CDR2 SQSDAQ. Using reference TRBV7-4 and TRBJ2-7 for the parts outside the CDR3, the full variable domain is GAGVSQSPRYKVAKRGRDVALRCDSISGHVTLYWYRQTLGQGSEVLTYSQSDAQRDKSGRPSGRFSAERPERSVSTLKIQRTEQGDSAVYLCASSSRVGSYEQYFGPGTRLTVT.

This chain uses TRBV10-3 with TRBJ2-3, with 8 bases lining up with TRBD1. The CDR3 length is 14 residues. Per germline, CDR1 ENHRY and CDR2 SYGVKD. V shed 7 bases and J 5 bases; nucleotides not matched to a gene: 8. The CDR3, as DNA: TGTGCCATCACCGGAAACGGACAGGGAGATACGCAGTATTTT. Protein product: CAITGNGQGDTQYF.

Remarks on this clonotype: A much larger clone lies one base from this, so it may be a read error. V usage is TRBV7-2 and J usage is TRBJ1-1; D is ambiguous. Trimming pared 1 base from V and 4 bases from J, leaving 19 bases between. CDR3 size: 17 residues. Germline assignment: CDR1 SGHTA and CDR2 FQGNSA. This CDR3 reads CASSLEGTFLLSTEAFF. The DNA of the CDR3 is TGTGCCAGCAGCTTAGAGGGAACGTTCTTACTGAGCACTGAAGCTTTCTTT.

This clonotype has more than one count but fewer than ten. The chain uses TRBV10-3 and TRBJ2-2, with 8 bases lining up with TRBD1. This CDR3 is built from 12 residues. In germline, CDR1 is ENHRY, CDR2 SYGVKD. Trimming at V came to 10 bases and at J to 7 bases, leaving 5 bases not matched to a gene. The DNA for the CDR3 is TGTGCCACTACGGACAGGGACGGGGAGCTGTTTTTT. This codes for CATTDRDGELFF.

The chain is built from TRBV20-1 and TRBJ2-7; D uncertain. Germline V gene data show CDR1 as DFQATT and CDR2 as SNEGSKA (reference sequence). Trimming took off 6 bases at V and 2 bases at J, with 23 bases between the two ends. The CDR3 consists of 16 residues. CDR3 region: CSASSLGDALTYEQYF. The CDR3 DNA reads as TGCAGTGCCAGCAGCTTAGGTGATGCTCTCACCTACGAGCAGTACTTC.

This clonotype was detected once. The J gene is TRBJ1-1, the V gene TRBV10-3; TRBD1 matches at 8 bases. The germline gives CDR1 ENHRY, CDR2 SYGVKD. The junction had 7 bases not matched to a gene; V was cut back by 5 bases and J by 2 bases. This CDR3 has 15 amino acids. CDR3 sequence (DNA): TGTGCCATCAGTACGCTGGCAGGGGGCAACACTGAAGCTTTCTTT. Protein: CAISTLAGGNTEAFF.

In regard to this clonotype: This may be a read error, as it is one base from a much larger clone. This chain uses TRBV20-1 with TRBJ2-5; unclear D gene. The CDR3 spans 13 residues. Trimming pared 5 bases from V and 1 base from J, leaving 11 bases between. The V gene's germline CDR1 is DFQATT and CDR2 SNEGSKA (reference sequence). CDR3 amino acids: CSAFGPSQETQYF. CDR3 sequence (DNA): TGCAGTGCTTTCGGGCCAAGCCAAGAGACCCAGTACTTC.

This sequence joins TRBV2 and TRBJ1-5, with TRBD1 identical over 11 bases. Unmatched junction bases numbered 13, after V lost 8 bases and J lost 7 bases. The germline V gene encodes CDR1 SNHLY and CDR2 FYNNEI. The CDR3 runs 16 residues. The chain's CDR3 is CASGQGAGYSRQPQHF. CDR3 nucleotide sequence: TGTGCCAGCGGACAGGGGGCCGGGTACTCAAGGCAGCCCCAGCATTTT.

This sequence joins TRBV2 and TRBJ2-7; a possible D gene is TRBD1 (6 bases). This CDR3 contains 13 residues. The germline V gene has CDR1 SNHLY and CDR2 FYNNEI. Between the trimmed V and J ends, which lost 6 bases and 3 bases, there was a span of 12 bases. The DNA of the CDR3 is TGTGCCAGCAGGGTGGACAGTGGCTACGAGCAGTACTTC. Its translation: CASRVDSGYEQYF.

The sample holds a few counts of this clonotype. The gene calls are TRBV6-5 and TRBJ2-5; D not resolved. V gave up 5 bases and J gave up 1 base, with 14 bases separating them. Germline CDR1 reads MNHEY; CDR2 reads SVGAGI. The CDR3 length is 15 residues. CDR3 amino acids: CASSPGPRSQETQYF. In DNA form, the CDR3 reads TGTGCCAGCAGTCCCGGGCCTAGAAGCCAAGAGACCCAGTACTTC.

This clonotype was seen repeatedly, ten times or more. CDR3 in DNA: TGCAGTCTCTCGGGACTCCACTTT. Translating it yields CSLSGLHF. This chain links TRBV20-1 with TRBJ1-6; unclear D gene. Germline V gene sequence: CDR1 DFQATT, CDR2 SNEGSKA (reference sequence). This CDR3 has 8 residues. V lost 8 bases and J 16 bases, leaving 9 bases between the germline ends.

This clonotype occurred many times. This rearrangement joins TRBV19 to TRBJ1-1, with 7 positions matching TRBD1. V trimming: 5 bases; J trimming: 3 bases; junction bases outside the gene matches: 6. Germline V gene data show CDR1 as LNHDA and CDR2 as SQIVND (reference sequence). The CDR3 is 14 amino acids. The CDR3 loop reads CASSQGTAYTEAFF. CDR3 DNA: TGTGCCAGTAGTCAAGGGACAGCGTACACTGAAGCTTTCTTT. Complete variable domain (other parts from reference TRBV19 and TRBJ1-1): DGGITQSPKYLFRKEGQNVTLSCEQNLNHDAMYWYRQDPGQGLRLIYYSQIVNDFQKGDIAEGYSVSREKKESFPLTVTSAQKNPTAFYLCASSQGTAYTEAFFGQGTRLTVV.

V usage is TRBV4-1 and J usage is TRBJ1-5; D gene ambiguous. The ends were cut back, 4 bases at V and 4 bases at J, with 17 bases in the middle. There are 16 residues in the CDR3. Germline V lookup: CDR1 MGHRA, CDR2 YSYEKL. Written as DNA, the CDR3 is TGCGCCAGCAGCCCCTCACCAATTGGAGGGAATCAGCCCCAGCATTTT. The encoded protein is CASSPSPIGGNQPQHF.

This clonotype was recorded a few times. At one of its ends the junction is not consistent with the germline gene, which may arise from a read error. This chain uses TRBV4-2 with TRBJ1-1; D is perhaps TRBD1 (6 bases). The length of the CDR3 is 16 residues. The germline V gene has CDR1 LGHNA and CDR2 YNFKEQ. DNA for the CDR3: TGTGCCAGCAGCCAAGATAGCGACAGGTGGAACACTGAAACTTTCTTT. Its translation is CASSQDSDRWNTETFF.

This clonotype was found many times. The chain is built from TRBV7-2 and TRBJ1-2; D gene ambiguous. Trimming took off 1 base at V and 4 bases at J, with 7 bases between the two ends. Per germline, CDR1 SGHTA and CDR2 FQGNSA. There are 13 residues in the CDR3. This chain's CDR3 is CASSLVQAYGYTF. CDR3 DNA sequence: TGTGCCAGCAGCTTAGTTCAGGCCTATGGCTACACCTTC.

V is TRBV7-9 and J is TRBJ1-4, with D possibly being TRBD1 (6 bases). Trimming pared 5 bases from V and 2 bases from J, leaving 12 bases between. CDR3 size: 15 residues. Germline CDR1 and CDR2: SEHNR and FQNEAQ (reference sequence). The CDR3 is CASSTGKGTNEKLFF. CDR3 DNA sequence: TGTGCCAGCAGCACAGGGAAGGGGACTAATGAAAAACTGTTTTTT.

This clonotype has a count of ten or more. The chain uses TRBV29-1 and TRBJ2-7; the D gene is possibly TRBD1 (5 bases). CDR1 is SQVTM, CDR2 ANQGSEA, per germline. This CDR3 has 12 amino acids. The ends were cut back, 5 bases at V and 3 bases at J, with 11 bases in the middle. CDR3 coding DNA: TGCAGCGTTTTATCCCAGGGCTACGAGCAGTACTTC. Protein sequence: CSVLSQGYEQYF.

In its sample, this clonotype was seen many times. The gene calls are TRBV6-5 and TRBJ1-2; 7 positions agree with TRBD1. The CDR3 consists of 16 residues. Germline CDR1 and CDR2: MNHEY and SVGAGI. With 6 bases clipped from V and 2 bases from J, the junction kept 12 bases outside the gene matches. CDR3 protein: CASSYGTEPLNYGYTF. Here the CDR3 DNA reads TGTGCCAGCAGCTACGGGACAGAACCTCTGAACTATGGCTACACCTTC.

In its sample, this clonotype was seen many times. The V and J genes are TRBV12-3 or TRBV12-4 and TRBJ1-2; possible D gene TRBD1, 5 bases. The CDR3 totals 13 residues. V lost 6 bases and J 8 bases, leaving 16 bases between the germline ends. The CDR3 loop is CASSLRDSDGYTF. The CDR3 DNA reads TGTGCCAGCAGCCTCAGGGATTCGGACGGCTACACCTTC.